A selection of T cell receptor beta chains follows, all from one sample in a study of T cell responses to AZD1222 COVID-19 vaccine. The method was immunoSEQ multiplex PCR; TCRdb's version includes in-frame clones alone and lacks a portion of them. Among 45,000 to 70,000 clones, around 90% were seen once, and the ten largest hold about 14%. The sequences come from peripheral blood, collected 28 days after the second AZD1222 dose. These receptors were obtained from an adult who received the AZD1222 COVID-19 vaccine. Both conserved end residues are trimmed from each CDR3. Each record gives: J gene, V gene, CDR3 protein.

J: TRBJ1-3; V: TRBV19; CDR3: ATSRQTSGNTIY
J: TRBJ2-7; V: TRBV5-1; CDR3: ASSLLFGAGSSYEQY
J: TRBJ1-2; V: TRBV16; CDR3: ASSQSPGAHYGYT
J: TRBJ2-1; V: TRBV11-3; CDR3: ASSLTSGSLNEQF
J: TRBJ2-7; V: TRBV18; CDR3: ASSPPTGHGVSEQY
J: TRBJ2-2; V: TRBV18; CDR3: ASSPGLAGFTGELF
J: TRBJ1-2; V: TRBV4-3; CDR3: ASSQERGNYGYT
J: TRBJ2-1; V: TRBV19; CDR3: ASSNRDLNNEQF
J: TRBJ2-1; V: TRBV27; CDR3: ASSARASGTDEQF
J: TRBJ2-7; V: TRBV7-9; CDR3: ASSLDYGNVRYEQY
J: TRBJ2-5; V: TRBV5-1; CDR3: ASSWAPPEETQY
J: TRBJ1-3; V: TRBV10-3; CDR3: AISEYRGENSGNTIY
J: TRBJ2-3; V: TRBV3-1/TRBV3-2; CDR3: ASSQGSLAEVLLY
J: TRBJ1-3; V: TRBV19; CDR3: ASSITGTGNTIY
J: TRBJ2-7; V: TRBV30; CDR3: AWSPGIGQY
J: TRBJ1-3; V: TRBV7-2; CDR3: ASSFWSGNTIY
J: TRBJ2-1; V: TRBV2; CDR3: ARGLAGYNEQF
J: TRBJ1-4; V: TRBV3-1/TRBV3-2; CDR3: ASSPFLRGGNEKLF
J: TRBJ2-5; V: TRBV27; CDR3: ASSPAGGETQY
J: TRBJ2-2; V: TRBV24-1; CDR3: ATRAGQGEIGELF
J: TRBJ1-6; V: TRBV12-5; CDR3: ASGLNPYSPLH
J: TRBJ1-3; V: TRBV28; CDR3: ASSLGRDRNTIY
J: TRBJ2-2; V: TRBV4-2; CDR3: ASSLSAGELF
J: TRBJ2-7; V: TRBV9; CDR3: ASSRLAGEGYEQY
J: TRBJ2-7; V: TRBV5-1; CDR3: ASSLATLSYEQY
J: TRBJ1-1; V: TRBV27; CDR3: ASLGAENTEAF
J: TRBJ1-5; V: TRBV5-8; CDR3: ASSLYGIRIDQPQH
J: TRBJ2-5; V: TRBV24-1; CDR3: ATSDRTSGRGEETQY
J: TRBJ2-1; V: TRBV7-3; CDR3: ASSLTASENYNEQF
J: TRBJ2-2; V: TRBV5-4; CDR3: ASSLDSTGELF
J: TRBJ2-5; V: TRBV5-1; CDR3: ASSLTDQETQY
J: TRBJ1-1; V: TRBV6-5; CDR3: ASRPGGGQGAF
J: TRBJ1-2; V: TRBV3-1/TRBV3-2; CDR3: ASSSTDYGYT
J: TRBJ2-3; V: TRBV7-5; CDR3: ARRAGDGREISTDTQY
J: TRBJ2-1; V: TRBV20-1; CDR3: SASPSSGSTEQF
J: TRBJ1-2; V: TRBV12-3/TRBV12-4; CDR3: ASSFEGLDGYT
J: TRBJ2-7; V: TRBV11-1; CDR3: ASSQNRQTYEQY
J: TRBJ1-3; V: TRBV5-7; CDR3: ASSLGDLQGSSGNTIY
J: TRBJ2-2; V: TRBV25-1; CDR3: ASSEFRGNTGELF
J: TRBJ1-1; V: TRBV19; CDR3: ASSIKDSVGTEAF